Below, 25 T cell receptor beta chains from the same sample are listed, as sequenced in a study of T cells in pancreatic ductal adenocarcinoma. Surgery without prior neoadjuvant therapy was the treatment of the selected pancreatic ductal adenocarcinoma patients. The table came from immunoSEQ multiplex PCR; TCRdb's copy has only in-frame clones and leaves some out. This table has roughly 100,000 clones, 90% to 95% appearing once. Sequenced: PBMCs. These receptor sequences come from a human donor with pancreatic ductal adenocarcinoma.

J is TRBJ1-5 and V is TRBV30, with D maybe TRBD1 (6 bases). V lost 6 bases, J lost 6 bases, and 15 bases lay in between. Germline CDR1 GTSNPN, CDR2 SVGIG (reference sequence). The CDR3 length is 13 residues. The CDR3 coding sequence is TGTGCCTGTGGACAGCCCGGGGTTCAGCCCCAGCATTTT. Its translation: CACGQPGVQPQHF.

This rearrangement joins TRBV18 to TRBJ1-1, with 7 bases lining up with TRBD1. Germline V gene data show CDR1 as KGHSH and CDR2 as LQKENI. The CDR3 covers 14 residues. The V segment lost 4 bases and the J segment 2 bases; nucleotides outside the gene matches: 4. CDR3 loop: CASSRGDRNTEAFF. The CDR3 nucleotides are TGTGCCAGCTCACGCGGGGACAGAAACACTGAAGCTTTCTTT.

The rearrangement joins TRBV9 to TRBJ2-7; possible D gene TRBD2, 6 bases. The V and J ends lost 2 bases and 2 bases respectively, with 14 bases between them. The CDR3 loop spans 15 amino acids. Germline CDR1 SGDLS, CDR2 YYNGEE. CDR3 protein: CASSVGSGGAYEQYF. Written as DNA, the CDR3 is TGTGCCAGCAGCGTGGGTAGCGGAGGGGCCTACGAGCAGTACTTC.

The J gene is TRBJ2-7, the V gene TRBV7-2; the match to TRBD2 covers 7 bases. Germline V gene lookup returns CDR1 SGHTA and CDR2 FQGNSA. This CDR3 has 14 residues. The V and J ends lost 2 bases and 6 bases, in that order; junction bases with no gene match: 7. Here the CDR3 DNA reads TGTGCCAGCAGCTTACTGGGAGGGACTCGCGAGCAGTACTTC. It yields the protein CASSLLGGTREQYF.

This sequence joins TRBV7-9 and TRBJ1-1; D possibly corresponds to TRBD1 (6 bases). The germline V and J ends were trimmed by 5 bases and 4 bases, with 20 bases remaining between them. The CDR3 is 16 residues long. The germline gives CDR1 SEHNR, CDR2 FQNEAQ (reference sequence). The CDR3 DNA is TGTGCCAGCAGCCCAGTGGGAGGGGGTGGCCTCACTGAAGCTTTCTTT. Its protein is CASSPVGGGGLTEAFF.

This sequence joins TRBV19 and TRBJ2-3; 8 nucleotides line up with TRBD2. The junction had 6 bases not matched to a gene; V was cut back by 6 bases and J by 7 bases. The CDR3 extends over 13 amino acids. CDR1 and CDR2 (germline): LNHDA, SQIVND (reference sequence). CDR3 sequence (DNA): TGTGCCAGTAGGGAGCGGGGGAGATATACGCAGTATTTT. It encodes CASRERGRYTQYF.

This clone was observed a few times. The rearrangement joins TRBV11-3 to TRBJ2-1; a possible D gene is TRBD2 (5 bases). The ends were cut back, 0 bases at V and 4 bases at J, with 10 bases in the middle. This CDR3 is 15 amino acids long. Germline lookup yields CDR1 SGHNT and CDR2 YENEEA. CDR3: CASSLDGIGYNEQFF. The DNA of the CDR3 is TGTGCCAGCAGCTTAGACGGGATTGGGTACAATGAGCAGTTCTTC. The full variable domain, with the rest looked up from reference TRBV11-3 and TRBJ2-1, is EAGVVQSPRYKIIEKKQPVAFWCNPISGHNTLYWYLQNLGQGPELLIRYENEEAVDDSQLPKDRFSAERLKGVDSTLKIQPAELGDSAVYLCASSLDGIGYNEQFFGPGTRLTVL.

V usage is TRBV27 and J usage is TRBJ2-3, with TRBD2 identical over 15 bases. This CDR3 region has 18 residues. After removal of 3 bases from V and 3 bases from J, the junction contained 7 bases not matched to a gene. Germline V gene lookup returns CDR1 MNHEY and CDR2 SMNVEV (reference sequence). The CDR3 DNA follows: TGTGCCAGCAGTTTCGGACTAGCGGGAGGGCCCCTTACAGATACGCAGTATTTT. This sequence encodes CASSFGLAGGPLTDTQYF.

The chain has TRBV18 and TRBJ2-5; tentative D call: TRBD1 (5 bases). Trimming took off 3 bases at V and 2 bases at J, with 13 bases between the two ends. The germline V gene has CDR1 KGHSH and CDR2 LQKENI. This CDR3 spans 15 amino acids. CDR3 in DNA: TGTGCCAGCTCACCTTTGGGGCACGGGCAAGAGACCCAGTACTTC. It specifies CASSPLGHGQETQYF.

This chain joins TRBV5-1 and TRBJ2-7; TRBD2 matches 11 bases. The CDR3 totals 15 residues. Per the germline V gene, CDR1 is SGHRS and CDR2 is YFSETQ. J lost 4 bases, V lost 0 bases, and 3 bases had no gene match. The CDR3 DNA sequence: TGCGCCAGCAGCTTGGGACTAGCGGGAATATACGAGCAGTACTTC. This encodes CASSLGLAGIYEQYF.

For the CDR3, the DNA is TGTGCCAGCAGTGTTTCCTTTACAGATACGCAGTATTTT. Its protein is CASSVSFTDTQYF. The chain uses TRBV6-5 and TRBJ2-3; no definite D call. This CDR3 region has 13 residues. V lost 5 bases and J lost 3, with 9 bases in between. Germline lookup yields CDR1 MNHEY and CDR2 SVGAGI.

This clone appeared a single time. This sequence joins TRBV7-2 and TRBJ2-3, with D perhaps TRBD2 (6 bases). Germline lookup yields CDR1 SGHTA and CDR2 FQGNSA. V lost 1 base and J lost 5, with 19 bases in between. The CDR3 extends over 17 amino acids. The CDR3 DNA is TGTGCCAGCAGCTTAGGTTACGGGACTTCGCGGGGAGATACGCAGTATTTT. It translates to CASSLGYGTSRGDTQYF.

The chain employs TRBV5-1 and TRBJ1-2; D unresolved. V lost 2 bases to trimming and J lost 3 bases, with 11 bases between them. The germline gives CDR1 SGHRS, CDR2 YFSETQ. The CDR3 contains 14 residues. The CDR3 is CASSFTGRDYGYTF. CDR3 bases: TGCGCCAGCAGCTTCACTGGCCGGGACTATGGCTACACCTTC. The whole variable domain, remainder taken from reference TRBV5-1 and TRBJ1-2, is KAGVTQTPRYLIKTRGQQVTLSCSPISGHRSVSWYQQTPGQGLQFLFEYFSETQRNKGNFPGRFSGRQFSNSRSEMNVSTLELGDSALYLCASSFTGRDYGYTFGSGTRLTVV.

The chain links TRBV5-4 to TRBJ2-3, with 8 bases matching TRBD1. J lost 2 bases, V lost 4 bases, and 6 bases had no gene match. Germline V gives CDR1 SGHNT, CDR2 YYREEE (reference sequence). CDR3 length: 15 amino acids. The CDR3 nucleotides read TGTGCCAGCAGCCCGACAGGGGATCCCACAGATACGCAGTATTTT. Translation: CASSPTGDPTDTQYF.

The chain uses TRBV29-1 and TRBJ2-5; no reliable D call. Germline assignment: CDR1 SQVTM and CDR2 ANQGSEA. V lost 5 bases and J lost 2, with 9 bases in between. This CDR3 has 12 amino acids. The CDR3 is CSVLTVQETQYF. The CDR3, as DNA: TGCAGCGTTTTAACAGTTCAAGAGACCCAGTACTTC.

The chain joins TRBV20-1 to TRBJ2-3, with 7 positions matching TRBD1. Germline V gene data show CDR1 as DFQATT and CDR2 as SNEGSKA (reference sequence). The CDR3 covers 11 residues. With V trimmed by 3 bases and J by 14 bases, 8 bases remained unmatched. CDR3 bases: TGCAGTGCTAGCCCACAGGGGCGCGCGTATTTT. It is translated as CSASPQGRAYF.

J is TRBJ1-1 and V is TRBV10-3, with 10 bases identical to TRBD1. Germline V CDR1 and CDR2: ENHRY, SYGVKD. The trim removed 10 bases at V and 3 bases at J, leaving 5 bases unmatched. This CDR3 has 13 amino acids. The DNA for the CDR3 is TGTGCCACCAGACAGGGGGCCGACACTGAAGCTTTCTTT. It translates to CATRQGADTEAFF.

CDR3 protein: CASSPGQGRTGANVLTF. The CDR3 DNA sequence: TGCGCCAGCAGCCCTGGACAGGGGCGTACTGGGGCCAACGTCCTGACTTTC. The chain has TRBV5-1 and TRBJ2-6, with 9 bases matching TRBD1. The length of the CDR3 is 17 residues. Germline CDR1 is SGHRS and CDR2 is YFSETQ. Unmatched junction bases numbered 7, after V lost 4 bases and J lost 2 bases. Looking up the rest from reference TRBV5-1 and TRBJ2-6 gives the full variable domain: KAGVTQTPRYLIKTRGQQVTLSCSPISGHRSVSWYQQTPGQGLQFLFEYFSETQRNKGNFPGRFSGRQFSNSRSEMNVSTLELGDSALYLCASSPGQGRTGANVLTFGAGSRLTVL.

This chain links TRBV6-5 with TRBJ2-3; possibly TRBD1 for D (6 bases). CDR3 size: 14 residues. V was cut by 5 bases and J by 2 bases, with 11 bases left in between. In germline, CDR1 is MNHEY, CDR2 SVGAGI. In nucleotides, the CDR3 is TGTGCCAGCAGTCGAGGACAGATCACAGATACGCAGTATTTT. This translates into CASSRGQITDTQYF.

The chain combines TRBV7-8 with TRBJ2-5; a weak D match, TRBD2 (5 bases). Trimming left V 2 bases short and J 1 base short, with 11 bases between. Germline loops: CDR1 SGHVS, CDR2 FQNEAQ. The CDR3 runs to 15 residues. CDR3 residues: CASSLRRALQETQYF. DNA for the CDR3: TGTGCCAGCAGCTTAAGGCGGGCCCTCCAAGAGACCCAGTACTTC.

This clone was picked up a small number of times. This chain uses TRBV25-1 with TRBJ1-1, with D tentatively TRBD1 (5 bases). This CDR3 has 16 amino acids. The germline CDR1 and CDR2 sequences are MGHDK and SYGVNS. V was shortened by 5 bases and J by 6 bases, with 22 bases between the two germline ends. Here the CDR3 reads CASSNTRGGTWAEAFF. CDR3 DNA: TGTGCCAGCAGTAACACCCGGGGGGGAACCTGGGCTGAAGCTTTCTTT.

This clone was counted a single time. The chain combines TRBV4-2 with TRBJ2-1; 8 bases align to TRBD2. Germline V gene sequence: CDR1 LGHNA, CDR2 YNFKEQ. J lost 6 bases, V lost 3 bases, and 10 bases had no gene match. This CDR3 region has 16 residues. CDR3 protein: CASSHLSGGPGNEQFF. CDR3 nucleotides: TGTGCCAGCAGCCACCTAAGCGGGGGACCCGGCAATGAGCAGTTCTTC.

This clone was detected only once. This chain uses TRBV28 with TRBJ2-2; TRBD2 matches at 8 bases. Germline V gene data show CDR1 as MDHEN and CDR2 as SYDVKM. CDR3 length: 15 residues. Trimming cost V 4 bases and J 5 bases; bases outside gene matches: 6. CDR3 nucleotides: TGTGCCAGCAGTTCCTTGGCGGGAGGAACCGGGGAGCTGTTTTTT. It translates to CASSSLAGGTGELFF.

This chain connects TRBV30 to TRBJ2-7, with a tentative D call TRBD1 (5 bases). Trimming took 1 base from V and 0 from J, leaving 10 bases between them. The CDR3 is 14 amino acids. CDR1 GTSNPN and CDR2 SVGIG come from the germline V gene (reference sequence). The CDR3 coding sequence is TGTGCCTGGAGTGACGGCAGGGTCTCCTACGAGCAGTACTTC. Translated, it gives CAWSDGRVSYEQYF. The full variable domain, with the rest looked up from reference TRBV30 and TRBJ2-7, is SQTIHQWPATLVQPVGSPLSLECTVEGTSNPNLYWYRQAAGRGLQLLFYSVGIGQISSEVPQNLSASRPQDRQFILSSKKLLLSDSGFYLCAWSDGRVSYEQYFGPGTRLTVT.

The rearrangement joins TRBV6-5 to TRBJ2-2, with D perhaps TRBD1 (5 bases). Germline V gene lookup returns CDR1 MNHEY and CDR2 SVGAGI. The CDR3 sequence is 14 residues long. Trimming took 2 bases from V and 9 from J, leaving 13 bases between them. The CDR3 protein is CASSYHPQGRELFF. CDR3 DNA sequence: TGTGCCAGCAGTTACCATCCTCAGGGCCGGGAGCTGTTTTTT.